This entry concerns a single T cell receptor (beta chain). Per sample, extraction of total RNA gave at least 5 micrograms in every case. This record belongs to a study of blood T cells in healthy people across ages. V gave up 5 bases and J gave up 14 bases, with 19 bases separating them. Germline loops: CDR1 MNHEY, CDR2 SMNVEV (reference sequence). The length of the CDR3 is 13 residues. A sample-barcoded 5' primer and a J-beta primer mix were used in a second PCR of roughly 7 to 11 cycles. Each CDR3 protein gets one entry after TCRdb re-called the 5' RACE reads with MiXCR. The table lists some 670,000 distinct CDR3 sequences, more than 45% of them singletons.

The chain has TRBV27 and TRBJ2-1; a possible D gene is TRBD1 (6 bases). The TCR was taken from a woman aged 80 or over in good health. The sequenced sample was blood. The CDR3 is CASSVEGTSREFF. CDR3 nucleotides: TGTGCCAGCAGTGTAGAGGGGACAAGCCGAGAGTTCTTC.